This T cell receptor (beta chain) was documented in a study of T cells in Graves' hyperthyroidism and ophthalmopathy. The wider study: Peripheral blood was acquired at first diagnosis, ahead of any therapy whatsoever. General observations from the study: Blood also carried most thyroid clonotypes expanded above 0.001. Using 13 V-J features, a model discriminated ophthalmopathy from stable hyperthyroidism.

Graves' hyperthyroidism was deemed stable given no ophthalmopathy progression within 18 months. This CDR3 is built from 15 residues. Germline loops: CDR1 LNHDA, CDR2 SQIVND (reference sequence). Trimming took 4 bases from V and 8 from J; bases not matched to a gene: 6. Comment on this clonotype: Its antigen remains unknown.

Amplified regions were TCR beta CDR3 sequences from RNA transcripts. The study used the HTBI primer set for a first-round RT-PCR of the TCR CDR3. MiXCR, applied by TCRdb to the multiplex PCR reads, yields one record per CDR3 protein. The sample includes roughly 700,000 distinct CDR3 sequences, 12% to 15% seen only once; the top ten take around 9.6%. The rearrangement joins TRBV19 to TRBJ2-1; 12 nucleotides align to TRBD1. This TCR came from a woman between 18 and 30 years old with Graves' hyperthyroidism. The sequencing input was blood. The CDR3 protein is CASSTPGTGGDEQFF. CDR3 coding DNA: TGTGCCAGTAGTACGCCCGGGACAGGGGGCGATGAGCAGTTCTTC. Full variable domain (remainder filled in from reference TRBV19 and TRBJ2-1): DGGITQSPKYLFRKEGQNVTLSCEQNLNHDAMYWYRQDPGQGLRLIYYSQIVNDFQKGDIAEGYSVSREKKESFPLTVTSAQKNPTAFYLCASSTPGTGGDEQFFGPGTRLTVL.